This TCR beta chain was captured by sequencing in a study of CD8+ T cells in alopecia areata. Overall study context: Spontaneously alopecic C3H/HeJ graft donors, about 6-12 months old, gave skin to roughly 7-10-week-old female C3H/HeJ mice. Notes on the study in general: Scalp sample sequencing also detects resident alphabeta T cells of normal skin. Across lesional scalp, and particularly alopecia totalis/universalis, clonality surpassed that of normal scalp.

Germline V gene lookup returns CDR1 LGHNA and CDR2 YNLKQL (reference sequence). The CDR3 is 14 amino acids. Investigators isolated RNA and reverse transcribed it into cDNA to act as the sequencing template. Profiled with immunoSEQ multiplex PCR; TCRdb holds only in-frame clones, not every one. The sample has 270,000 or so clones, none seen only once. This clone was seen only a few times. As yet, its antigen is unknown. A much larger clonotype is one base distant, so this may be a read error. The genes are named according to mouse. The read ends 4 residues shy of where the CDR3 ends; the end is completed using the germline J gene. In the same sample, other DNA sequences code for this CDR3. Pooled cutaneous lymph node cells were sorted using CD4, CD8alpha, NKG2D, NKG2ACE and other markers.

The source material was CD4+ T cells sorted from a lymph node. The chain is built from TRBV5 and TRBJ2-5, with 8 bases aligning to TRBD2. The receptor comes from a C3H/HeJ mouse with alopecia areata. For the strain, the MHC haplotype given is H2-k. The CDR3 DNA, read in part, is TGTGCCAGCAGCCAAGACTGGGGGGTAGAC. Its translation is CASSQDWGVD. The full CDR3 protein is CASSQDWGVDTQYF.